What follows describes a single T cell receptor (beta chain). Its target is unknown. CDR3 length: 15 residues. Trimming cost V 0 bases and J 6 bases; bases outside gene matches: 6. Per germline, CDR1 SGDLS and CDR2 YYNGEE. The data stem from a study of cytomegalovirus exposure and HLA in healthy donors. Turning to the study itself: Among 150 million to 200 million T cells, an earlier analysis found 95 million to 140 million unique TCR beta sequences.

Study-wide results and limits: A missense DCLRE1C variant was associated with V- and J-gene trimming of TCR beta chains in a later analysis, and an independent cohort replicated the association.

13 Jbeta primers and 60 Vbeta primers were used for the PCR. Method: immunoSEQ multiplex PCR; TCRdb's copy keeps in-frame clones and lacks some. The table records tens of thousands of clones, approximately 85% of them present only once. The sequencing input was PBMCs. The receptor comes from a woman aged 18-35 years in good health and CMV-seropositive. This chain connects TRBV9 to TRBJ2-3; 8 nucleotides match TRBD1. The CDR3, as DNA: TGTGCCAGCAGCGTAGGGCAGGGGGCCGGGGATACGCAGTATTTT. It specifies CASSVGQGAGDTQYF.